This entry lists 26 T cell receptor beta chains sequenced from one sample in a study of blood T cell repertoires in COVID-19. Generated by immunoSEQ multiplex PCR, the TCRdb table keeps only in-frame clones and is missing some. This sample has under 350,000 clones, with more than 75% found just once. The sequencing input was PBMCs or T cells enriched from blood (not recorded which). All receptors derive from a man aged 60 to 69 who had recovered from COVID-19.

V usage is TRBV20-1 and J usage is TRBJ2-3; tentatively, D is TRBD2 (6 bases). The CDR3 is made up of 11 amino acids. Germline V gene data show CDR1 as DFQATT and CDR2 as SNEGSKA (reference sequence). Trimming cost V 6 bases and J 4 bases, with 8 bases left between them. For the CDR3, the DNA is TGCAGTGCCGCTAGCGCAGATACGCAGTATTTT. It yields the protein CSAASADTQYF.

The CDR3 nucleotides are TGTGCCAGCCAAGACAGCAAAAACTACGAGCAGTACTTC. This gives the protein CASQDSKNYEQYF. The chain is built from TRBV12-3 or TRBV12-4 and TRBJ2-7; perhaps TRBD1 as D (5 bases). This CDR3 is 13 amino acids long. The V and J ends lost 8 bases and 3 bases respectively, with 14 bases between them.

CDR3 sequence (DNA): TGTGCCAGCAGCCCCGGGGGGGGTGAGCAGTTCTTC. It codes for CASSPGGGEQFF. This chain uses TRBV14 with TRBJ2-1, with 8 positions matching TRBD2. V lost 4 bases and J lost 9; bases outside the gene matches: 2. From germline, CDR1 is SGHDN and CDR2 FVKESK. The CDR3 runs to 12 residues.

This chain connects TRBV6-5 to TRBJ2-7; maybe TRBD1 (6 bases). The CDR3 totals 15 residues. Germline V gene lookup returns CDR1 MNHEY and CDR2 SVGAGI. The V gene lost 8 bases and the J gene lost 5 bases, with 22 bases spanning the gap. The CDR3 DNA reads as TGTGCCAGCCCACCGGACAGTTCCTTTGGGGACGAGCAGTACTTC. Protein product: CASPPDSSFGDEQYF.

The genes are TRBV5-4 and TRBJ1-5, with D possibly matching TRBD1 (6 bases). Germline V gene lookup returns CDR1 SGHNT and CDR2 YYREEE (reference sequence). The CDR3 loop spans 16 amino acids. The germline V and J ends were trimmed by 0 bases and 3 bases, with 13 bases remaining between them. This CDR3 is CASSLVQGNVNQPQHF. CDR3 DNA sequence: TGTGCCAGCAGCTTGGTTCAGGGGAATGTCAATCAGCCCCAGCATTTT. Together with reference TRBV5-4 and TRBJ1-5, the CDR3 gives the full variable domain: ETGVTQSPTHLIKTRGQQVTLRCSSQSGHNTVSWYQQALGQGPQFIFQYYREEENGRGNFPPRFSGLQFPNYSSELNVNALELDDSALYLCASSLVQGNVNQPQHFGDGTRLSIL.

The chain couples TRBV28 to TRBJ1-6, with 7 bases aligning to TRBD1. The CDR3 is 15 residues long. V lost 4 bases, J lost 10 bases, and 10 bases stayed unmatched. Germline CDR1 reads MDHEN; CDR2 reads SYDVKM. This chain's CDR3 is CASSSSDRVGSPLHF. In DNA, the CDR3 is TGTGCCAGCAGTTCCTCAGACAGGGTCGGGTCACCCCTCCACTTT.

The rearrangement links TRBV6-1 to TRBJ1-2; D call uncertain. V lost 2 bases and J lost 5, with 9 bases in between. Germline V gene data show CDR1 as MNHNS and CDR2 as SASEGT. This CDR3 contains 13 residues. The CDR3 sequence: CASSELGQYGYTF. The CDR3 DNA follows: TGTGCCAGCAGTGAATTGGGCCAATATGGCTACACCTTC.

CDR3 DNA: TGTGCCAGCAGCCAGGGGAATGACTATGGCTACACCTTC. This codes for CASSQGNDYGYTF. The chain recombines TRBV28 with TRBJ1-2, with D perhaps matching TRBD1 (6 bases). The V and J ends lost 6 bases and 3 bases respectively, with 11 bases between them. Germline V gene sequence: CDR1 MDHEN, CDR2 SYDVKM. The CDR3 totals 13 residues.

V usage is TRBV7-2 and J usage is TRBJ1-4; 9 bases align to TRBD1. Per germline, CDR1 SGHTA and CDR2 FQGNSA. This CDR3 spans 16 amino acids. The junction had 8 bases not matched to a gene; V was cut back by 5 bases and J by 4 bases. DNA of the CDR3: TGTGCCAGCAGCCCAGGACAGGGGCAAATTAATGAAAAACTGTTTTTT. It yields the protein CASSPGQGQINEKLFF.

This chain uses TRBV6-4 with TRBJ1-1; D remains ambiguous. This CDR3 has 14 residues. The germline V and J ends were trimmed by 4 bases and 4 bases, with 13 bases remaining between them. Germline V CDR1 and CDR2: MRHNA, SNTAGT. The CDR3: CASSAYGVGTEAFF. As DNA, the CDR3 is TGTGCCAGCAGTGCTTACGGGGTCGGCACTGAAGCTTTCTTT.

The rearrangement links TRBV11-3 to TRBJ1-1; tentatively, D is TRBD1 (6 bases). The CDR3 totals 16 residues. Germline V gene sequence: CDR1 SGHNT, CDR2 YENEEA. V was clipped by 1 base and J by 4 bases, with 16 bases between them. The DNA for the CDR3 is TGTGCCAGCAGCTTAGGGGGGCGGTTCGGTGGCACTGAAGCTTTCTTT. Amino acid sequence: CASSLGGRFGGTEAFF.

The V call is TRBV3-1 (or the pseudogene TRBV3-2), the J call TRBJ2-1, with TRBD2 as a possible D gene (5 bases). Trimming removed 0 bases at V and 6 bases at J, with 18 bases between. Germline V gene data show CDR1 as LGHDT and CDR2 as YNNKEL (reference sequence). The CDR3 sequence is 17 residues long. CDR3 protein: CASSQDGLALSSNEQFF. CDR3 DNA sequence: TGTGCCAGCAGCCAAGATGGGCTAGCCTTAAGTTCCAATGAGCAGTTCTTC.

This clone was detected once. The chain is built from TRBV27 and TRBJ2-7; 9 nucleotides agree with TRBD2. The CDR3 has 15 residues. Germline-derived CDR1 and CDR2 are MNHEY and SMNVEV (reference sequence). V lost 8 bases and J lost 4; bases outside the gene matches: 12. The CDR3 sequence is CASSAGASGKYEQYF. CDR3 nucleotides: TGTGCCAGCTCCGCTGGGGCTAGCGGGAAATACGAGCAGTACTTC.

The genes are TRBV2 and TRBJ1-1; 8 bases line up with TRBD1. The ends lost 8 bases at V and 10 bases at J; junction bases unmatched: 12. This CDR3 is 13 amino acids long. Germline V CDR1 and CDR2: SNHLY, FYNNEI. The CDR3, as DNA: TGTGCCAGCCTTCAGGACAGGGATAGTGTAGCTTTCTTT. This sequence encodes CASLQDRDSVAFF. The full variable domain, completed using reference TRBV2 and TRBJ1-1, is EPEVTQTPSHQVTQMGQEVILRCVPISNHLYFYWYRQILGQKVEFLVSFYNNEISEKSEIFDDQFSVERPDGSNFTLKIRSTKLEDSAMYFCASLQDRDSVAFFGQGTRLTVV.

The chain employs TRBV11-3 and TRBJ2-5; 14 bases map to TRBD2. Germline-derived CDR1 and CDR2 are SGHNT and YENEEA. The CDR3 has 16 amino acids. Trimming took 4 bases from V and 2 from J; bases not matched to a gene: 3. The CDR3 DNA reads as TGTGCCAGCAGCTCGGGGACTAGCGGGAGACAAGAGACCCAGTACTTC. Translation: CASSSGTSGRQETQYF. Together with reference TRBV11-3 and TRBJ2-5, the CDR3 gives the full variable domain: EAGVVQSPRYKIIEKKQPVAFWCNPISGHNTLYWYLQNLGQGPELLIRYENEEAVDDSQLPKDRFSAERLKGVDSTLKIQPAELGDSAVYLCASSSGTSGRQETQYFGPGTRLLVL.

The gene calls are TRBV19 and TRBJ1-1; tentative D call: TRBD1 (6 bases). This CDR3 contains 14 residues. V was clipped by 4 bases and J by 2 bases, with 11 bases between them. From germline, CDR1 is LNHDA and CDR2 SQIVND (reference sequence). CDR3 DNA: TGTGCCAGTAGTACGACAGGAATCAACACTGAAGCTTTCTTT. Translated: CASSTTGINTEAFF.

J is TRBJ2-3 and V is TRBV20-1; D gene ambiguous. Germline CDR1 DFQATT, CDR2 SNEGSKA (reference sequence). The CDR3 length is 11 residues. Between the trimmed V and J ends, which lost 6 bases and 5 bases, there was a span of 9 bases. Written as DNA, the CDR3 is TGCAGTGCGCCATCGGGAGATACGCAGTATTTT. This translates into CSAPSGDTQYF.

The CDR3 DNA sequence: TGTGCCACCACCTCTGGCACACAGGGCGCTGGTAATGAGCAGTTCTTC. Its protein product is CATTSGTQGAGNEQFF. The rearrangement uses TRBV24-1 and TRBJ2-1; a possible D gene is TRBD1 (6 bases). The CDR3 spans 16 residues. In germline, CDR1 is KGHDR, CDR2 SFDVKD. Trimming shortened V by 8 bases and J by 7 bases, and 23 bases separated the two germline ends.

CDR3 nucleotide sequence: TGTGCCATCAGTGACCTCGGACTAGCGGGAGGAATGGCGAAAGAGACCCAGTACTTC. Its protein is CAISDLGLAGGMAKETQYF. The V and J genes are TRBV10-3 and TRBJ2-5, with TRBD2 matching 14 bases. Trimming at V came to 3 bases and at J to 3 bases, leaving 12 bases not matched to a gene. Per germline, CDR1 ENHRY and CDR2 SYGVKD. This CDR3 region has 19 residues.

This clone showed up just a few times. This chain joins TRBV3-1 (or the pseudogene TRBV3-2) and TRBJ2-1; 7 bases line up with TRBD2. V shed 4 bases and J 10 bases; nucleotides not matched to a gene: 13. The CDR3 has 15 residues. CDR1 is LGHDT and CDR2 is YNNKEL in the germline V gene (reference sequence). The DNA for the CDR3 is TGTGCCAGCAGCCCGTGGCGTAGCGGGCAATTGGAGCAGTTCTTC. It yields the protein CASSPWRSGQLEQFF.

The chain recombines TRBV18 with TRBJ2-5; TRBD1 is a possible D gene (6 bases). Germline CDR1 reads KGHSH; CDR2 reads LQKENI. Trimming took 5 bases from V and 0 from J, leaving 13 bases between them. This CDR3 region has 15 residues. The CDR3 DNA reads as TGTGCCAGCTCAAAGGGGGATACCTACCAAGAGACCCAGTACTTC. Its protein product is CASSKGDTYQETQYF.

CDR3 nucleotides: TGTGCCAGCAGCCGGAGCGGGCCATCAACTAATGAAAAACTGTTTTTT. Protein: CASSRSGPSTNEKLFF. J is TRBJ1-4 and V is TRBV7-9; no reliable D call. This CDR3 is 16 amino acids long. The germline gives CDR1 SEHNR, CDR2 FQNEAQ (reference sequence). V gave up 5 bases and J gave up 0 bases, with 13 bases separating them.

CDR3 protein: CASSVAGPGNTIYF. In nucleotides, the CDR3 is TGTGCCAGCAGCGTAGCTGGGCCCGGAAACACCATATATTTT. The V call is TRBV9, the J call TRBJ1-3, with D hard to call. This CDR3 has 14 amino acids. Deletions cut 0 bases from V and 4 bases from J, with 8 bases between. Germline loops: CDR1 SGDLS, CDR2 YYNGEE.

This rearrangement joins TRBV30 to TRBJ1-2, with TRBD1 matching over 7 bases. The CDR3 consists of 13 residues. CDR1 and CDR2 from the germline V gene are GTSNPN and SVGIG (reference sequence). J lost 4 bases, V lost 2 bases, and 4 bases had no gene match. For the CDR3, the DNA is TGTGCCTGGAGTCGGACAGGCCGCTATGGCTACACCTTC. Translation: CAWSRTGRYGYTF.

This clone showed up just once. CDR3 in amino acids: CASRRTGQSNYGYTF. The CDR3, as DNA: TGTGCCAGCAGAAGGACGGGACAGAGTAACTATGGCTACACCTTC. The genes are TRBV6-5 and TRBJ1-2, with TRBD1 identical over 7 bases. V lost 6 bases, J lost 1 base, and 8 bases stayed unmatched. This CDR3 is built from 15 residues. CDR1 MNHEY and CDR2 SVGAGI come from the germline V gene.

The V call is TRBV27, the J call TRBJ2-2; D perhaps matches TRBD1 (6 bases). Trimming removed 5 bases from V and 4 bases from J, with 17 bases in between. The CDR3 is 16 amino acids. Germline V gene data show CDR1 as MNHEY and CDR2 as SMNVEV (reference sequence). The CDR3 bases are TGTGCCAGCAGTATGACAGGTTACTCTTCCACCGGGGAGCTGTTTTTT. It is translated as CASSMTGYSSTGELFF.